The 3 T cell receptor beta chains listed next were all sequenced from one sample in a study of graft-versus-host responses after intestinal transplantation. TCRdb keeps only in-frame clones here, not all; method: immunoSEQ multiplex PCR. The sample includes about 31,000 clones, roughly 80% of them seen just once. The antigens for these receptors are not known. Sequences were derived from unstimulated CD8+ T cells sorted from spleen or lymph node cells, sampled before intestinal transplant. All receptors come from a human donor who received an intestinal transplant.

This rearrangement joins TRBV28 to TRBJ1-1; unclear D gene. CDR1 is MDHEN, CDR2 SYDVKM, per germline. Trimming removed 5 bases from V and 2 bases from J, with 9 bases in between. The CDR3 has 13 residues. The CDR3, as DNA: TGTGCCAGCAGTCCCTTCCCTAACACTGAAGCTTTCTTT. Amino acid sequence: CASSPFPNTEAFF.

This clone has just one count. This chain links TRBV6-5 with TRBJ1-1, with a possible D match to TRBD1 (5 bases). Trimming took off 2 bases at V and 1 base at J, with 11 bases between the two ends. The CDR3 loop spans 15 amino acids. Germline V gene data show CDR1 as MNHEY and CDR2 as SVGAGI. The CDR3 DNA reads TGTGCCAGCAGTTACCCGGCGGGACCGAACACTGAAGCTTTCTTT. It encodes CASSYPAGPNTEAFF.

CDR3 coding DNA: TGTGCCGAACAGGGGTCCTGGCCCGAAAAACTGTTTTTT. Translation: CAEQGSWPEKLFF. The chain has TRBV2 and TRBJ1-4; TRBD1 matches 7 bases. The V segment lost 11 bases and the J segment 8 bases; nucleotides outside the gene matches: 11. In germline, CDR1 is SNHLY, CDR2 FYNNEI. The CDR3 spans 13 residues.